The 22 T cell receptor beta chains below were found in one sample sequenced in a study of beta chain features in type 1 diabetes. Every isolated RNA sample was fully reverse transcribed, so sequencing captured expressed TCRB transcripts. Sequencing used immunoSEQ multiplex PCR; TCRdb keeps in-frame clones, though not all of them. The sample yields 250,000 to 400,000 clones, 11% to 15% seen once. The sample taken for sequencing was central memory CD4+ T cells from blood. These receptors were taken from a man aged 25 to 40 in good health.

In this sample, this clone turned up a few times. This rearrangement joins TRBV7-3 to TRBJ2-5, with 7 bases identical to TRBD2. The trim removed 1 base at V and 7 bases at J, leaving 6 bases unmatched. This CDR3 has 14 residues. Per the germline V gene, CDR1 is SGHTA and CDR2 is FQGTGA. Here the CDR3 DNA reads TGTGCCAGCAGCTTAAAAGGCGGGGGAGGGACCCAGTACTTC. This translates into CASSLKGGGGTQYF.

This chain connects TRBV5-4 to TRBJ2-5, with 14 nucleotides matching TRBD2. V lost 4 bases, J lost 6 bases, and 2 bases stayed unmatched. Germline-derived CDR1 and CDR2 are SGHNT and YYREEE (reference sequence). The CDR3 covers 14 residues. CDR3 DNA sequence: TGTGCCAGCAGCGGGACTAGCGGGAGTAAGACCCAGTACTTC. It translates to CASSGTSGSKTQYF. The full variable domain, rest sourced from reference TRBV5-4 and TRBJ2-5, is ETGVTQSPTHLIKTRGQQVTLRCSSQSGHNTVSWYQQALGQGPQFIFQYYREEENGRGNFPPRFSGLQFPNYSSELNVNALELDDSALYLCASSGTSGSKTQYFGPGTRLLVL.

V usage is TRBV6-1 and J usage is TRBJ1-4; the D gene is possibly TRBD1 (6 bases). Germline CDR1 and CDR2: MNHNS and SASEGT. This CDR3 has 15 amino acids. The V end lost 7 bases, the J end lost 8 bases, and 20 bases lay between the germline ends. CDR3 bases: TGTGCCAGCATCAAAGGGGGAGGGCTTGAGGAAAAACTGTTTTTT. Translating it yields CASIKGGGLEEKLFF.

This chain links TRBV4-1 with TRBJ2-1, with 8 bases matching TRBD1. The CDR3 is 16 residues long. Per germline, CDR1 MGHRA and CDR2 YSYEKL. The V and J ends lost 1 base and 5 bases, in that order; junction bases with no gene match: 7. CDR3 sequence: CASSQADRVVNNEQFF. The CDR3 DNA follows: TGCGCCAGCAGCCAAGCGGACAGGGTGGTAAACAATGAGCAGTTCTTC.

Many counts were recorded for this clone. Other DNA sequences in the same sample also yield this CDR3. This chain joins TRBV4-1 and TRBJ2-2; no firm D call. Germline CDR1 and CDR2: MGHRA and YSYEKL. CDR3 size: 15 residues. Trimming stripped 0 bases from V and 7 bases from J, with 12 bases between. The DNA of the CDR3 is TGCGCCAGCAGCCAAGATCCGGGCGACCACGGGGAGCTGTTTTTT. This codes for CASSQDPGDHGELFF.

This clone was counted between two and nine times. The CDR3 DNA sequence: TGTGCCAGCAGCAAAGGCTTGTCCTCTAGATGGATCACTGAAGCTTTCTTT. This encodes CASSKGLSSRWITEAFF. The chain joins TRBV21-1 to TRBJ1-1. TRBV21-1 is deemed a pseudogene. The CDR3 covers 17 residues.

This clone turned up a few times. The rearrangement links TRBV7-8 to TRBJ1-2, with TRBD1 identical over 10 bases. The CDR3 runs to 14 residues. Germline V gene sequence: CDR1 SGHVS, CDR2 FQNEAQ. V lost 3 bases to trimming and J lost 7 bases; unmatched junction nucleotides: 5. The CDR3 loop reads CASSLDRGEGGYTF. The CDR3 DNA sequence: TGTGCCAGCAGCTTGGACAGGGGGGAGGGTGGCTACACCTTC.

The CDR3 loop is CASSYRPLGSYEQYF. The CDR3 DNA is TGTGCCAGCAGTTACAGGCCACTTGGCTCCTACGAGCAGTACTTC. The chain has TRBV6-5 and TRBJ2-7; D is unresolved. The CDR3 extends over 15 amino acids. CDR1 and CDR2 from the germline V gene are MNHEY and SVGAGI. The germline V and J ends were trimmed by 2 bases and 0 bases, with 11 bases remaining between them.

The chain joins TRBV7-8 to TRBJ1-3; D is possibly TRBD1 (6 bases). Germline V gives CDR1 SGHVS, CDR2 FQNEAQ. The CDR3 length is 16 residues. Trimming removed 4 bases at V and 0 bases at J, with 13 bases between. The CDR3 here is CASSSMGATSGNTIYF. Written as DNA, the CDR3 is TGTGCCAGCAGCTCGATGGGGGCTACCTCTGGAAACACCATATATTTT.

This clone was seen a handful of times. The chain couples TRBV6-5 to TRBJ2-2; a possible D gene is TRBD1 (6 bases). The V and J ends lost 10 bases and 0 bases respectively, with 12 bases between them. Germline V CDR1 and CDR2: MNHEY, SVGAGI. The CDR3 totals 14 residues. The CDR3 coding sequence is TGTGCCACCCAACGACAGGCGAACACCGGGGAGCTGTTTTTT. It encodes CATQRQANTGELFF.

This chain links TRBV30 with TRBJ2-7; D unresolved. Trimming removed 2 bases at V and 5 bases at J, with 7 bases between. The CDR3 spans 11 residues. Germline-derived CDR1 and CDR2 are GTSNPN and SVGIG (reference sequence). CDR3 protein: CAWSLGNEQYV. In DNA form, the CDR3 reads TGTGCCTGGAGTTTAGGTAACGAGCAGTACGTC.

This clone was counted a few times. This sequence joins TRBV5-1 and TRBJ1-1; the D gene is possibly TRBD1 (5 bases). Germline V lookup: CDR1 SGHRS, CDR2 YFSETQ. The CDR3 is 15 amino acids. The V end lost 0 bases, the J end lost 1 base, and 10 bases lay between the germline ends. The CDR3 DNA reads as TGCGCCAGCAGCTTGGTTCCAGGGAAGAACACTGAAGCTTTCTTT. Protein sequence: CASSLVPGKNTEAFF.

This clone was counted many times. The rearrangement uses TRBV7-2 and TRBJ2-2, with D perhaps matching TRBD1 (5 bases). The CDR3 is made up of 16 amino acids. Trimming cost V 1 base and J 0 bases, with 9 bases left between them. The germline V gene has CDR1 SGHTA and CDR2 FQGNSA. The CDR3 region has the DNA TGTGCCAGCAGCTTAGATCCAGGGACGAACACCGGGGAGCTGTTTTTT. Translating it yields CASSLDPGTNTGELFF.

This clone was recorded a few times. This rearrangement joins TRBV7-9 to TRBJ2-1; perhaps TRBD2 as D (6 bases). V lost 2 bases and J 9 bases, leaving 11 bases between the germline ends. The CDR3 spans 13 residues. CDR1 and CDR2 from the germline V gene are SEHNR and FQNEAQ (reference sequence). CDR3 sequence (DNA): TGTGCCAGCAGCTTACGCGGGAACGGTGAGCAGTTCTTC. Protein sequence: CASSLRGNGEQFF.

This clone was seen once. A read error may produce the germline difference seen at one junction end. The same CDR3 arises from other DNA sequences in this sample as well. J is TRBJ2-6 and V is TRBV11-2; the D gene could be TRBD1 or TRBD2 (5 bases each). CDR1 is SGHAT, CDR2 FQNNGV, per germline. CDR3 length: 16 residues. The CDR3 DNA reads as TGTGCTAGCAGCTTAGAATGGGGGACTGGGGCCAACGTCCTGACTTTC. Translation gives CASSLEWGTGANVLTF.

V is TRBV10-3 and J is TRBJ1-1, with a tentative D call TRBD1 (6 bases). V gave up 3 bases and J gave up 3 bases, with 11 bases separating them. Germline CDR1 reads ENHRY; CDR2 reads SYGVKD. This CDR3 is built from 14 residues. CDR3 amino acids: CAISERGRDTEAFF. For the CDR3, the DNA is TGTGCCATCAGTGAACGGGGGCGGGACACTGAAGCTTTCTTT.

V usage is TRBV5-1 and J usage is TRBJ2-1, with 8 bases fitting TRBD2. Trimming removed 3 bases from V and 6 bases from J; junction bases left unmatched: 11. The germline V gene has CDR1 SGHRS and CDR2 YFSETQ. The CDR3 is made up of 16 amino acids. CDR3 in amino acids: CASSSGTSGDINEQFF. The CDR3 DNA reads as TGCGCCAGCAGCTCGGGCACTAGCGGCGATATCAATGAGCAGTTCTTC.

This clone was recorded a few times. The gene calls are TRBV28 and TRBJ1-5; D is undetermined. CDR3 length equals 13 residues. The germline V gene has CDR1 MDHEN and CDR2 SYDVKM. V was trimmed by 10 bases and J by 0 bases, leaving 10 bases between them. The CDR3 nucleotides read TGTGCCACCCACCTGCATAGCAATCAGCCCCAGCATTTT. This codes for CATHLHSNQPQHF.

There are a few counts of this clone. V usage is TRBV6-6 and J usage is TRBJ2-1, with D perhaps TRBD2 (5 bases). The CDR3 sequence is 13 residues long. V lost 6 bases to trimming and J lost 6 bases, with 12 bases between them. The V gene's germline CDR1 is MNHNY and CDR2 SVGAGI (reference sequence). The CDR3 loop is CASSAGLGNEQFF. DNA of the CDR3: TGTGCCAGCAGCGCGGGCTTAGGCAATGAGCAGTTCTTC.

This clone has just a few counts. CDR3 amino acids: CASSELAGEYTQYF. The DNA of the CDR3 is TGTGCCAGCAGCGAACTAGCGGGAGAATATACGCAGTATTTT. The chain carries TRBV7-2 and TRBJ2-3; 11 bases fit TRBD2. The V gene end was trimmed by 5 bases and the J gene end by 7 bases; junction bases not matched to a gene: 5. CDR3 size: 14 residues. Germline-derived CDR1 and CDR2 are SGHTA and FQGNSA.

In this sample, this clone turned up a few times. V is TRBV14 and J is TRBJ1-1, with unresolved D. The CDR3 contains 13 residues. The V and J ends lost 4 bases and 9 bases respectively, with 15 bases between them. In germline, CDR1 is SGHDN, CDR2 FVKESK. The CDR3 nucleotides read TGTGCCAGCAGCCGGCCCCCCACAGTAAAAGCTTTCTTT. Translation gives CASSRPPTVKAFF. The full variable domain, rest sourced from reference TRBV14 and TRBJ1-1, is EAGVTQFPSHSVIEKGQTVTLRCDPISGHDNLYWYRRVMGKEIKFLLHFVKESKQDESGMPNNRFLAERTGGTYSTLKVQPAELEDSGVYFCASSRPPTVKAFFGQGTRLTVV.

V and J are TRBV7-2 and TRBJ2-2; D gene ambiguous. The CDR3 spans 16 residues. The V end was cut by 1 base, the J end by 6 bases, with 15 bases between. Germline CDR1 reads SGHTA; CDR2 reads FQGNSA. The CDR3: CASSLVLGIRSGELFF. The CDR3 nucleotides are TGTGCCAGCAGCTTAGTTTTGGGGATTAGGTCCGGGGAGCTGTTTTTT.